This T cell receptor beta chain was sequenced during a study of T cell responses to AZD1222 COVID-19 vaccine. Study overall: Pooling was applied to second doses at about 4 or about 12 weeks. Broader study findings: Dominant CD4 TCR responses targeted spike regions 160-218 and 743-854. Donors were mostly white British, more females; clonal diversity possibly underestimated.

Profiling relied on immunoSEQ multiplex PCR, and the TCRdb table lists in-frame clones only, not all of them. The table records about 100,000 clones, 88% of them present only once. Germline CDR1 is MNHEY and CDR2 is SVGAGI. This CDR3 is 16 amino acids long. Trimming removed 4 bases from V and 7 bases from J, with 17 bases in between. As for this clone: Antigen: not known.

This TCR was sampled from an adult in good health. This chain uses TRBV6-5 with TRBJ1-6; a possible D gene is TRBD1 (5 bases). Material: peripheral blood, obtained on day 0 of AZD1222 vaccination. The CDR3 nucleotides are TGTGCCAGCAGTTGGGGCCGGGAGAGAAGAAATTCACCCCTCCACTTT. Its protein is CASSWGRERRNSPLHF.